These T cell receptor beta chains were read from a single sample in a study of T cells in Graves' hyperthyroidism and ophthalmopathy. MiXCR, applied by TCRdb to the multiplex PCR reads, yields one record per CDR3 protein. The sample lists 650,000 to 750,000 distinct CDR3 sequences; 14% were seen once. The sample comprised blood. These receptors came from a woman aged 18-30 years with Graves' hyperthyroidism. CDR3s include the opening cysteine and the closing phenylalanine or tryptophan. Each record gives: D gene, J gene, clone size, V gene, CDR3 DNA, CDR3 protein. The D gene is left open where the match is weak. Size is stated for part of the rows, as once, few or many counts, or as a class when the clone is expanded.

>.|TRBJ1-2|many|TRBV11-2
TGTGCCAGCAGCTGGGGACCCGGCGGTGGCTACACCTTC
CASSWGPGGGYTF
>TRBD1|TRBJ2-3|many|TRBV14
TGTGCCAGCAGTCCCGGGACAGGGTTCTTCACAGATACGCAGTATTTT
CASSPGTGFFTDTQYF
>.|TRBJ2-2|many|TRBV6-1
TGTGCCACCTCCAGGGGCGGTACGAACACCGGGGAGCTGTTTTTT
CATSRGGTNTGELFF
>.|TRBJ2-7|few|TRBV14
TGTGCCAGCAGCCATGGAACCTACGAGCAGTACTTC
CASSHGTYEQYF
>TRBD2|TRBJ2-5|.|TRBV5-1
TGCGCCAGCAGCCCGGGACTAGCGGAGTCACGGACCCAGTACTTC
CASSPGLAESRTQYF
>TRBD1|TRBJ1-4|.|TRBV7-9
TGTGCCAGCAGCTCCGGGACAGGGGATGAAAAACTGTTTTTT
CASSSGTGDEKLFF
>.|TRBJ2-7|.|TRBV10-3
TGTGCCATCAGTGAGTTCGGGCCCTCCTACGAGCAGTACTTC
CAISEFGPSYEQYF
>TRBD1|TRBJ1-1|.|TRBV28
TGTGCCAGCAGTTCACGGACAGGGAGAGGGACTGAAGCTTTCTTT
CASSSRTGRGTEAFF
>.|TRBJ2-3|.|TRBV13
TGTGCCAGCAGCTTTTCTATTGGAAGGGCATCCCGTGAGAATACGCAGTATTTT
CASSFSIGRASRENTQYF
>.|TRBJ1-1|.|TRBV28
TGTGCCAGCAGTTTGTTCGGGGGTTACACTGAAGCTTTCTTT
CASSLFGGYTEAFF
>TRBD2|TRBJ2-1|.|TRBV19
TGTGCCAGTAGTATATCCCTAGCGGGAGGGCCGGTCCATGAGCAGTTCTTC
CASSISLAGGPVHEQFF
>.|TRBJ2-4|few|TRBV4-2
TGTGCCAGCAGCCAAGAATGGGACACGGGGACCAAAAACATTCAGTACTTC
CASSQEWDTGTKNIQYF
>.|TRBJ2-5|.|TRBV28
TGTGCCAGCAGTTTGGCAGGGGCGGAGGAGACCCAGTACTTC
CASSLAGAEETQYF
>.|TRBJ2-7|.|TRBV19
TGTGCCAGTAGTATTTTCGACGAGCAGTACTTC
CASSIFDEQYF
>.|TRBJ2-5|many|TRBV2
TGTGCCAGCAGTGAAGGCCGGGGGCTAGCGACCCAGTACTTC
CASSEGRGLATQYF
>TRBD1|TRBJ2-7|few|TRBV7-3
TGTGCCAGCAGCTCCCGACAGGGCCCTATCTACGAGCAGTACTTC
CASSSRQGPIYEQYF
>.|TRBJ1-1|.|TRBV9
TGTGCCAGCAGCCCCCACCGACTACGGAACACTGAAGCTTTCTTT
CASSPHRLRNTEAFF
>TRBD2|TRBJ2-5|few|TRBV20-1
TGCAGTGCTTCCGGACTAGCGGGAGGACAGGAAGAGACCCAGTACTTC
CSASGLAGGQEETQYF
>.|TRBJ2-1|.|TRBV2
TGTGCCAGCACCAATCGGGACCAGTTATACAATGAGCAGTTCTTC
CASTNRDQLYNEQFF
>.|TRBJ2-7|many|TRBV5-1
TGCGCCAGCAGCTTGCTGATAGCCAGGGGCTTCGACGAGCAGTACTTC
CASSLLIARGFDEQYF
>.|TRBJ1-2|.|TRBV5-1
TGCGCCAGCAGAACGAGGGCCCACGAAAACTATGGCTACACCTTC
CASRTRAHENYGYTF
>.|TRBJ1-1|many|TRBV30
TGTGCCTGGAAAAGATTCCGGGAATCTGACACTGAAGCTTTCTTT
CAWKRFRESDTEAFF
>TRBD1|TRBJ2-3|.|TRBV20-1
TGCAGTGCTTTACCGGGACAGGGGCCCCCAGATACGCAGTATTTT
CSALPGQGPPDTQYF
>TRBD2|TRBJ2-7|.|TRBV11-2
TGTGCCAGCACGACTAGGAGAGCGGGAGGCACCTACGAGCAGTACTTC
CASTTRRAGGTYEQYF
>TRBD2|TRBJ2-3|many|TRBV20-1
TGCAGTGCCATGACTAGCGGGTCGGGCGATACGCAGTATTTT
CSAMTSGSGDTQYF